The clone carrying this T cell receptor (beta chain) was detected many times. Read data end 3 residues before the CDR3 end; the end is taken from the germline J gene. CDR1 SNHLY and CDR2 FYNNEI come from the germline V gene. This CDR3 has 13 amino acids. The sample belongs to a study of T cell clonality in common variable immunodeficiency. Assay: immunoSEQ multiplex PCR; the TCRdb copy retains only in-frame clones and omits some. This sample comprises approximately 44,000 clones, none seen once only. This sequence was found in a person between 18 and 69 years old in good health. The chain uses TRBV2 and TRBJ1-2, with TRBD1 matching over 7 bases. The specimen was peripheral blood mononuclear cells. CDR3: CASSRVGQELYTF. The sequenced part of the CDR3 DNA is TGTGCCAGCAGCCGGGTAGGACAGGAACTC.